The 20 T cell receptor beta chains presented below share a single source sample, sequenced in a study of cytomegalovirus exposure and HLA in healthy donors. The PCR used 60 Vbeta and 13 Jbeta primers. TCRdb's copy holds only in-frame clones and misses some; the assay was immunoSEQ multiplex PCR. The data hold some 130,000 clones, with about 80% observed a single time. The sequencing input was PBMCs. Source of these receptors: a boy under 10 years old in good health and CMV-seronegative.

This clone was observed a handful of times. The gene calls are TRBV19 and TRBJ1-1, with D possibly being TRBD1 (5 bases). The CDR3 loop spans 13 amino acids. Germline values: CDR1 LNHDA, CDR2 SQIVND (reference sequence). V was trimmed by 9 bases and J by 7 bases, leaving 18 bases between them. The CDR3 DNA reads as TGTGCCAGCCGGGGGAGGGACCAGCTTGAAGCTTTCTTT. Encoded protein: CASRGRDQLEAFF.

The V and J genes are TRBV10-3 and TRBJ2-5; 12 nucleotides line up with TRBD2. Germline V lookup: CDR1 ENHRY, CDR2 SYGVKD. V was pared by 0 bases and J by 5 bases, with 7 bases of the junction left unmatched. CDR3 length: 17 amino acids. CDR3 nucleotides: TGTGCCATCAGTGAGTCGGAGACTAGCGGGGGATGGGAGACCCAGTACTTC. Protein sequence: CAISESETSGGWETQYF.

The CDR3 loop is CASSKDYALNGYTF. CDR3 in DNA: TGTGCCAGCAGCAAGGACTACGCCCTTAATGGCTACACCTTC. The gene calls are TRBV27 and TRBJ1-2; D remains ambiguous. This CDR3 has 14 residues. Germline CDR1 is MNHEY and CDR2 is SMNVEV (reference sequence). The V end was cut by 6 bases, the J end by 6 bases, with 17 bases between.

This rearrangement joins TRBV2 to TRBJ1-5, with no clear D. The CDR3 runs to 15 residues. Per the germline V gene, CDR1 is SNHLY and CDR2 is FYNNEI. V lost 6 bases to trimming and J lost 5 bases, with 17 bases between them. The CDR3 sequence is CASSVSEVLHQPQHF. The CDR3 DNA sequence: TGTGCCAGCAGCGTAAGTGAGGTTTTGCATCAGCCCCAGCATTTT.

The genes are TRBV9 and TRBJ2-3; 7 bases match TRBD2. The CDR3 runs 16 residues. Germline V gene lookup returns CDR1 SGDLS and CDR2 YYNGEE. V shed 4 bases and J 0 bases; nucleotides not matched to a gene: 8. CDR3 sequence: CASSLGLTSSTDTQYF. CDR3 nucleotides: TGTGCCAGCAGCCTGGGACTAACCTCTAGCACAGATACGCAGTATTTT. The complete variable domain, with remaining parts taken from reference TRBV9 and TRBJ2-3, reads DSGVTQTPKHLITATGQRVTLRCSPRSGDLSVYWYQQSLDQGLQFLIQYYNGEERAKGNILERFSAQQFPDLHSELNLSSLELGDSALYFCASSLGLTSSTDTQYFGPGTRLTVL.

The V gene is TRBV5-1, the J gene TRBJ2-1; D possibly corresponds to TRBD1 (5 bases). The CDR3 extends over 15 amino acids. V was trimmed by 1 base and J by 7 bases, leaving 15 bases between them. CDR1 SGHRS and CDR2 YFSETQ come from the germline V gene. Here the CDR3 reads CASSLLQGFGNEQFF. The CDR3, as DNA: TGCGCCAGCAGCTTGCTCCAGGGTTTCGGTAATGAGCAGTTCTTC.

This CDR3 is CASRAANTDTQYF. CDR3 bases: TGTGCCAGTAGAGCGGCTAACACAGATACGCAGTATTTT. This chain connects TRBV19 to TRBJ2-3; weak D call: TRBD2 (5 bases). This CDR3 has 13 amino acids. Germline V gives CDR1 LNHDA, CDR2 SQIVND (reference sequence). V was pared by 6 bases and J by 2 bases, with 9 bases between. The full variable domain, with the rest looked up from reference TRBV19 and TRBJ2-3, is DGGITQSPKYLFRKEGQNVTLSCEQNLNHDAMYWYRQDPGQGLRLIYYSQIVNDFQKGDIAEGYSVSREKKESFPLTVTSAQKNPTAFYLCASRAANTDTQYFGPGTRLTVL.

This clone appeared a single time. The chain has TRBV19 and TRBJ1-5, with D unclear. The CDR3 has 15 residues. Looked up from germline, CDR1 is LNHDA and CDR2 is SQIVND (reference sequence). V lost 3 bases to trimming and J lost 4 bases, with 13 bases between them. CDR3 in DNA: TGTGCCAGTAGTATGGGGAGTGGGAATAATCAGCCCCAGCATTTT. It specifies CASSMGSGNNQPQHF.

This chain links TRBV6-5 with TRBJ1-4; D is perhaps TRBD1 (5 bases). V was cut by 4 bases and J by 4 bases, with 13 bases left in between. The length of the CDR3 is 15 residues. CDR1 MNHEY and CDR2 SVGAGI come from the germline V gene. In nucleotides, the CDR3 is TGTGCCAGCAGTTCAGACCAGGGAAATAATGAAAAACTGTTTTTT. This encodes CASSSDQGNNEKLFF.

This rearrangement joins TRBV27 to TRBJ2-3; 14 bases align to TRBD2. In germline, CDR1 is MNHEY, CDR2 SMNVEV (reference sequence). The junction had 6 bases not matched to a gene; V was cut back by 7 bases and J by 3 bases. This CDR3 is built from 16 residues. In DNA form, the CDR3 reads TGTGCCAGCACCTCTGGACTAGCGGGAGGAACAGATACGCAGTATTTT. It encodes CASTSGLAGGTDTQYF.

The J gene is TRBJ1-1, the V gene TRBV9, with D tentatively TRBD1 (5 bases). The germline V gene encodes CDR1 SGDLS and CDR2 YYNGEE. CDR3 length: 17 residues. Trimming shortened V by 2 bases and J by 1 base, and 18 bases separated the two germline ends. The CDR3 protein is CASSVGTSGGRNTEAFF. In DNA, the CDR3 is TGTGCCAGCAGCGTCGGAACGTCGGGGGGGAGGAACACTGAAGCTTTCTTT.

This rearrangement joins TRBV13 to TRBJ2-1, with a tentative D call TRBD1 (6 bases). The CDR3 consists of 16 residues. Germline loops: CDR1 PRHDT, CDR2 FYEKMQ (reference sequence). V lost 5 bases to trimming and J lost 0 bases, with 14 bases between them. CDR3 sequence (DNA): TGTGCCAGCAGCCTCAAGGGGGAAAGCTCCTACAATGAGCAGTTCTTC. Translating it yields CASSLKGESSYNEQFF.

V gene TRBV6-1 combines with J gene TRBJ2-3; 8 nucleotides agree with TRBD1. Germline V lookup: CDR1 MNHNS, CDR2 SASEGT. V gave up 6 bases and J gave up 0 bases; unmatched junction bases: 5. The CDR3 length is 15 residues. The CDR3 sequence: CASRRDRQSTDTQYF. In nucleotides, the CDR3 is TGTGCCAGCAGGAGGGACAGGCAAAGCACAGATACGCAGTATTTT.

The chain links TRBV5-4 to TRBJ1-1; tentative D call: TRBD1 (6 bases). V was trimmed by 4 bases and J by 1 base, leaving 14 bases between them. The CDR3 covers 15 residues. CDR1 is SGHNT and CDR2 is YYREEE in the germline V gene (reference sequence). CDR3 protein: CASSLSGTSNTEAFF. The CDR3 bases are TGTGCCAGCAGCCTATCCGGGACATCGAACACTGAAGCTTTCTTT. Looking up the rest from reference TRBV5-4 and TRBJ1-1 gives the full variable domain: ETGVTQSPTHLIKTRGQQVTLRCSSQSGHNTVSWYQQALGQGPQFIFQYYREEENGRGNFPPRFSGLQFPNYSSELNVNALELDDSALYLCASSLSGTSNTEAFFGQGTRLTVV.

The genes are TRBV19 and TRBJ2-1; D ambiguous. The CDR3 length is 13 residues. V was pared by 5 bases and J by 5 bases, with 10 bases between. Germline CDR1 and CDR2: LNHDA and SQIVND (reference sequence). This CDR3 reads CASSSTVDNEQFF. The CDR3 DNA follows: TGTGCCAGTAGTTCTACAGTTGACAATGAGCAGTTCTTC. The full variable domain, with the rest looked up from reference TRBV19 and TRBJ2-1, is DGGITQSPKYLFRKEGQNVTLSCEQNLNHDAMYWYRQDPGQGLRLIYYSQIVNDFQKGDIAEGYSVSREKKESFPLTVTSAQKNPTAFYLCASSSTVDNEQFFGPGTRLTVL.

The J gene is TRBJ1-2, the V gene TRBV4-3; tentative D call: TRBD1 (6 bases). V lost 0 bases to trimming and J lost 8 bases, with 25 bases between them. The germline V gene encodes CDR1 LGHNA and CDR2 YSLEER. The CDR3 length is 18 residues. CDR3 amino acids: CASSQDRPGTSYQGGYTF. As DNA, the CDR3 is TGCGCCAGCAGCCAAGACAGACCCGGGACGTCGTACCAGGGGGGCTACACCTTC.

The genes are TRBV5-5 and TRBJ2-1, with a weak D call TRBD2 (5 bases). Germline-derived CDR1 and CDR2 are SGHKS and YYEKEE (reference sequence). V was clipped by 2 bases and J by 3 bases, with 9 bases between them. The CDR3 is 14 residues long. CDR3 DNA sequence: TGTGCCAGCAGCTTAGCGGATTTCTACAATGAGCAGTTCTTC. It specifies CASSLADFYNEQFF.

As concerns this clone: The CDR3 does not end in the conserved phenylalanine or tryptophan, so this is likely a read error. The chain recombines TRBV5-6 with TRBJ1-2; 8 nucleotides agree with TRBD1. V was clipped by 3 bases and J by 5 bases; unmatched bases: 9. The CDR3 has 15 amino acids. Germline loops: CDR1 SGHDT, CDR2 YYEEEE. DNA of the CDR3: TGTGCCAGCAGCTCCTACAGGGGGACTACGTATGGCTACACCTCC. Amino acid sequence: CASSSYRGTTYGYTS.

V gene TRBV30 combines with J gene TRBJ1-2, with 8 bases matching TRBD1. Germline CDR1 reads GTSNPN; CDR2 reads SVGIG (reference sequence). The ends lost 3 bases at V and 6 bases at J; junction bases unmatched: 12. The CDR3 extends over 15 amino acids. CDR3 DNA: TGTGCCTGGAGAGATAAGGTGGCAGGGGGCAATGGCTACACCTTC. Its protein is CAWRDKVAGGNGYTF.

The chain joins TRBV27 to TRBJ1-2, with D perhaps matching TRBD1 (5 bases). CDR1 and CDR2 from the germline V gene are MNHEY and SMNVEV (reference sequence). V shed 5 bases and J shed 5 bases, with 21 bases lying between them. The CDR3 is 16 residues long. The CDR3 bases are TGTGCCAGCAGTCCCCCGGGACTAGGGATCCAATATGGCTACACCTTC. Translated: CASSPPGLGIQYGYTF.